The entry that follows covers one T cell receptor (beta chain) sequence. Negative magnetic isolation gave CD8+ and CD4+ cells; FACS enriched CD8+ TEMRA. CDR1 is DFQATT, CDR2 SNEGSKA, per germline (reference sequence). This CDR3 has 14 amino acids. J gave up 0 bases and V 6 bases, and 7 bases lay outside the gene matches. The RNA input was 0.5 to 1 ug, and it was reverse transcribed with random hexamers. MiXCR, applied by TCRdb to the immunoSEQ multiplex PCR reads, yields one record per CDR3 protein. The sample contains 150,000 to 180,000 distinct CDR3 sequences, roughly 95% of which appear only once. The sample comes from a study of CD8 T cells in Susac syndrome. Study-wide background: Within the group of sequenced Susac syndrome patients, roughly six had active disease and about 8 were in remission.

The V gene is TRBV20-1, the J gene TRBJ2-7, with 8 bases that match TRBD2. The sequencing sample was made of CD4+ T cells from PBMCs. This receptor was taken from a human donor with Susac syndrome. CDR3 loop: CSAPLAASSYEQYF. CDR3 in DNA: TGCAGTGCCCCACTAGCGGCAAGCTCCTACGAGCAGTACTTC.